The 21 T cell receptor beta chains presented below share a single source sample, sequenced in a study of shared clonotypes between healthy human individuals. Naive CD8 cells were CD45RO-negative, positively selected for CCR7, excluding terminally differentiated effector memory CD45RA+ cells. Data came from immunoSEQ multiplex PCR; TCRdb stores just in-frame clones and leaves some out. The sample gives fewer than 1 million clones, 90% to 98% of which show up once; less than 0.25% is in the top ten. Material for sequencing was naive CD8+ T cells sorted from blood. Source of these receptors: a man aged 30 to 45 in good health.

The rearrangement joins TRBV6-1 to TRBJ2-1; 11 bases map to TRBD1. In germline, CDR1 is MNHNS, CDR2 SASEGT. The CDR3 length is 14 residues. V was pared by 7 bases and J by 8 bases, with 7 bases of the junction left unmatched. The CDR3 loop is CASTGTGGFDEQFF. The CDR3, as DNA: TGTGCCAGCACGGGGACAGGGGGTTTTGATGAGCAGTTCTTC.

With respect to this clone: This CDR3 is also generated by other DNA sequences in the sample. V usage is TRBV4-3 and J usage is TRBJ2-1; either TRBD1 or TRBD2 may fit D (5 bases each). V was trimmed by 0 bases and J by 2 bases, leaving 8 bases between them. Germline V gene lookup returns CDR1 LGHNA and CDR2 YSLEER. This CDR3 contains 15 residues. CDR3 loop: CASSQDGGTYNEQFF. CDR3 DNA: TGCGCCAGCAGCCAAGATGGGGGAACCTACAATGAGCAGTTCTTC.

V is TRBV7-3 and J is TRBJ2-7; TRBD1 agrees at 7 bases. V lost 1 base, J lost 5 bases, and 2 bases stayed unmatched. This CDR3 comprises 13 residues. CDR1 and CDR2 (germline): SGHTA, FQGTGA. As DNA, the CDR3 is TGTGCCAGCAGCTTAAAGGGGGCGGACGAGCAGTACTTC. It yields the protein CASSLKGADEQYF.

The chain joins TRBV25-1 to TRBJ2-7; 9 nucleotides align to TRBD1. The germline V gene has CDR1 MGHDK and CDR2 SYGVNS. Trimming cost V 6 bases and J 4 bases; bases outside gene matches: 7. The CDR3 covers 14 residues. The CDR3 reads CASSTGTGSYEQYF. CDR3 DNA sequence: TGTGCCAGCAGCACCGGGACAGGGAGTTACGAGCAGTACTTC.

The chain employs TRBV5-1 and TRBJ2-7; 7 bases map to TRBD2. Germline loops: CDR1 SGHRS, CDR2 YFSETQ. V lost 4 bases and J lost 3; bases outside the gene matches: 22. CDR3 length equals 19 residues. The CDR3 coding sequence is TGCGCCAGCAGCCAGCGTTTAGCGGGCCCCTTAGATAGGGGCTACGAGCAGTACTTC. Amino acids: CASSQRLAGPLDRGYEQYF.

The chain links TRBV7-8 to TRBJ2-1; 12 bases map to TRBD2. The ends lost 5 bases at V and 7 bases at J; junction bases unmatched: 9. The CDR3 contains 16 residues. Germline assignment: CDR1 SGHVS and CDR2 FQNEAQ. The CDR3 sequence is CASSPLAGGPRNEQFF. CDR3 sequence (DNA): TGTGCCAGCAGCCCCCTAGCGGGAGGGCCTAGAAATGAGCAGTTCTTC.

The chain combines TRBV7-6 with TRBJ2-1; D is ambiguous. The CDR3 loop spans 18 amino acids. The germline CDR1 and CDR2 sequences are SGHVS and FNYEAQ. V lost 4 bases and J 4 bases, leaving 23 bases between the germline ends. The CDR3, as DNA: TGTGCCAGCAGCTCACGGGCTCCGGGCACTCCCACTTACAATGAGCAGTTCTTC. The encoded protein is CASSSRAPGTPTYNEQFF.

The rearrangement links TRBV11-2 to TRBJ2-5; TRBD2 is a possible D gene (6 bases). The CDR3 runs 15 residues. Germline assignment: CDR1 SGHAT and CDR2 FQNNGV. The germline V and J ends were trimmed by 1 base and 4 bases, with 13 bases remaining between them. The DNA of the CDR3 is TGTGCCAGCAGCTTAGTTTCTAGCGTCGGAGAGACCCAGTACTTC. As protein: CASSLVSSVGETQYF.

This sequence joins TRBV27 and TRBJ2-5, with unresolved D. This CDR3 has 17 amino acids. V lost 2 bases, J lost 3 bases, and 19 bases lay in between. From germline, CDR1 is MNHEY and CDR2 SMNVEV (reference sequence). The CDR3 sequence: CASSLKVVQVEKETQYF. The DNA for the CDR3 is TGTGCCAGCAGTTTAAAGGTAGTGCAAGTAGAAAAAGAGACCCAGTACTTC.

This chain uses TRBV27 with TRBJ1-5, with 8 bases identical to TRBD1. Germline CDR1 and CDR2: MNHEY and SMNVEV (reference sequence). The CDR3 is 15 residues long. Unmatched junction bases numbered 6, after V lost 6 bases and J lost 2 bases. Here the CDR3 reads CASSSLTGGNQPQHF. CDR3 DNA sequence: TGTGCCAGCAGCTCCTTGACAGGGGGCAATCAGCCCCAGCATTTT.

The chain carries TRBV27 and TRBJ2-1; D is tentatively TRBD1 or TRBD2 (5 bases each). This CDR3 region has 13 residues. Germline-derived CDR1 and CDR2 are MNHEY and SMNVEV (reference sequence). Deletions cut 3 bases from V and 12 bases from J, with 15 bases between. DNA for the CDR3: TGTGCCAGCAGTTTGGGACCCGACAGTCGGCAGTTCTTC. Amino acids: CASSLGPDSRQFF.

CDR3 sequence reads: CASNDRGLNTEAFF. The CDR3 DNA is TGTGCCAGCAACGACAGGGGGTTGAACACTGAAGCTTTCTTT. This sequence joins TRBV6-5 and TRBJ1-1, with 9 nucleotides matching TRBD1. The trim removed 7 bases at V and 0 bases at J, leaving 3 bases unmatched. Germline V gives CDR1 MNHEY, CDR2 SVGAGI. The CDR3 has 14 residues.

V gene TRBV11-2 combines with J gene TRBJ2-7; 12 nucleotides align to TRBD2. The ends lost 5 bases at V and 1 base at J; junction bases unmatched: 9. Germline V gene data show CDR1 as SGHAT and CDR2 as FQNNGV. There are 17 residues in the CDR3. The CDR3 spells CASSESGLAGSSYEQYF. As DNA, the CDR3 is TGTGCCAGCAGCGAATCGGGACTAGCGGGCTCATCCTACGAGCAGTACTTC.

The chain uses TRBV7-6 and TRBJ1-1; D uncertain. Trimming pared 6 bases from V and 11 bases from J, leaving 16 bases between. CDR3 size: 12 residues. The germline gives CDR1 SGHVS, CDR2 FNYEAQ. CDR3 protein: CASSPMGVEAFF. For the CDR3, the DNA is TGTGCCAGCAGTCCCATGGGAGTGGAGGCTTTCTTT.

The chain employs TRBV27 and TRBJ2-3; the match to TRBD2 covers 7 bases. Germline assignment: CDR1 MNHEY and CDR2 SMNVEV (reference sequence). Trimming cost V 2 bases and J 3 bases; bases outside gene matches: 5. The CDR3 has 15 residues. As DNA, the CDR3 is TGTGCCAGCAGTTTACCGGGAGGAGGGACAGATACGCAGTATTTT. The encoded protein is CASSLPGGGTDTQYF.

The rearrangement uses TRBV5-1 and TRBJ2-1, with 11 bases matching TRBD2. Germline lookup yields CDR1 SGHRS and CDR2 YFSETQ. This CDR3 is built from 19 residues. Unmatched junction bases numbered 18, after V lost 4 bases and J lost 6 bases. CDR3: CASSPGGTDSGLAVNEQFF. The CDR3 coding sequence is TGCGCCAGCAGCCCCGGCGGGACAGATTCGGGACTAGCGGTCAATGAGCAGTTCTTC.

This chain connects TRBV27 to TRBJ2-2; D possibly corresponds to TRBD1 (6 bases). Per the germline V gene, CDR1 is MNHEY and CDR2 is SMNVEV (reference sequence). This CDR3 has 15 amino acids. V lost 5 bases and J 6 bases, leaving 16 bases between the germline ends. In DNA form, the CDR3 reads TGTGCCAGCAGTACTTACAGGGAGTCTGCCGGGGAGCTGTTTTTT. The encoded protein is CASSTYRESAGELFF.

The genes are TRBV5-1 and TRBJ2-5; 9 bases map to TRBD1. This CDR3 contains 15 residues. The trim removed 5 bases at V and 4 bases at J, leaving 9 bases unmatched. Germline CDR1 reads SGHRS; CDR2 reads YFSETQ. Here the CDR3 reads CASREGTGRGETQYF. DNA for the CDR3: TGCGCCAGCAGGGAAGGGACAGGGAGGGGAGAGACCCAGTACTTC.

The chain joins TRBV7-9 to TRBJ1-5, with no clear D. The germline V gene has CDR1 SEHNR and CDR2 FQNEAQ (reference sequence). V was pared by 4 bases and J by 0 bases, with 4 bases between. The length of the CDR3 is 13 residues. The CDR3 DNA sequence: TGTGCCAGCAGCTATTATAGCAATCAGCCCCAGCATTTT. This translates into CASSYYSNQPQHF.

The chain links TRBV5-6 to TRBJ2-3; 9 nucleotides align to TRBD2. The CDR3 totals 17 residues. Looked up from germline, CDR1 is SGHDT and CDR2 is YYEEEE. The V segment lost 0 bases and the J segment 2 bases; nucleotides outside the gene matches: 7. The chain's CDR3 is CASSLVSSGTTTDTQYF. For the CDR3, the DNA is TGTGCCAGCAGCTTGGTGTCTAGCGGGACCACCACAGATACGCAGTATTTT. The variable domain in full, with the rest retrieved from reference TRBV5-6 and TRBJ2-3, is DAGVTQSPTHLIKTRGQQVTLRCSPKSGHDTVSWYQQALGQGPQFIFQYYEEEERQRGNFPDRFSGHQFPNYSSELNVNALLLGDSALYLCASSLVSSGTTTDTQYFGPGTRLTVL.

The genes are TRBV6-1 and TRBJ1-1, with TRBD1 identical over 12 bases. The germline V gene has CDR1 MNHNS and CDR2 SASEGT. The trim removed 10 bases at V and 6 bases at J, leaving 6 bases unmatched. The CDR3 spans 13 residues. CDR3: CATRDRGLAEAFF. As DNA, the CDR3 is TGTGCCACCCGGGACAGGGGGCTGGCTGAAGCTTTCTTT.